Sequencing of this T cell receptor (beta chain) was carried out in a study of identical twins. Study observations and caveats: Low generation-probability sequences were in excess among twin-shared out-of-frame alpha sequences. High-abundance cord blood beta clonotypes had fewer insertions; memory repertoires showed none.

Template switching, a step in the protocol, added a universal primer site, and cDNA carried unique molecular identifiers. TCRdb reanalysed the 5' RACE reads using MiXCR and keeps one entry per CDR3 protein. The table lists approximately 220,000 distinct CDR3 sequences, around 6.8% of them singletons. Germline loops: CDR1 MDHEN, CDR2 SYDVKM. The CDR3 totals 16 residues. The V and J ends lost 1 base and 0 bases respectively, with 10 bases between them. There are a few counts of this clonotype. Its antigen is unknown. The data were also submitted as part of a second study, on yellow fever vaccine responses in identical twins.

This sequence originates from a woman aged 18-29 years in good health. V gene TRBV28 combines with J gene TRBJ2-1; D remains unclear. The sequenced sample consisted of memory (CD45RO+) T cells sorted from blood. In nucleotides, the CDR3 is TGTGCCAGCAGTTTATCCCAGACGGGCTCCTACAATGAGCAGTTCTTC. Encoded protein: CASSLSQTGSYNEQFF.